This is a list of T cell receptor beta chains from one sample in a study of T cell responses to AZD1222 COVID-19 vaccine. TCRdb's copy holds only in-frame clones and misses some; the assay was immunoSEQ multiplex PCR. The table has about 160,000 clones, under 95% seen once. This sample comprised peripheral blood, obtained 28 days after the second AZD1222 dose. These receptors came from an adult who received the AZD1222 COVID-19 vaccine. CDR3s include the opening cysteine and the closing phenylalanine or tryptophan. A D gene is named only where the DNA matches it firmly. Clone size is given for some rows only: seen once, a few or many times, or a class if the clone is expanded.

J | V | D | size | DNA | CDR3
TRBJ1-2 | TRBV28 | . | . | TGTGCCAGCAGCGCAACCGGGGTCTATGGCTACACCTTC | CASSATGVYGYTF
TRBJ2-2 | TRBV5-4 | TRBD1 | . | TGTGCCAGCAGCTGGACGGCAGGGGGCGCTTATACCGGGGAGCTGTTTTTT | CASSWTAGGAYTGELFF
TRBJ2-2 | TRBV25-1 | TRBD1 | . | TGTGCCAGCAGTGAATATCAGACAGGGGATTATGTCGGGGAGCTGTTTTTT | CASSEYQTGDYVGELFF
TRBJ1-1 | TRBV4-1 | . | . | TGCGCCAGCAGCCAAGCCCCCGGGAACACTGAAGCTTTCTTT | CASSQAPGNTEAFF
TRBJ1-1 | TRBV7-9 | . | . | TGTGCCAGCAGCTTAGTAGTTGCGGGATCTGAAGCTTTCTTT | CASSLVVAGSEAFF
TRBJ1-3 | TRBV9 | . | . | TGTGCCAGCAGTCAAGACCCGGGGAGGGCTGGAAACACCATATATTTT | CASSQDPGRAGNTIYF
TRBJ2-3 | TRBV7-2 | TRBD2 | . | TGTGCCAGCAGTCCTAGCGGGCTATTCACAGATACGCAGTATTTT | CASSPSGLFTDTQYF
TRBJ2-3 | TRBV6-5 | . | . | TGTGCCAGCAGTTACCGGAATACGCAGTATTTT | CASSYRNTQYF
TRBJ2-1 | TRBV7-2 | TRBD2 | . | TGTGCCAGCAAGGCCGGGGGCGGGGGGCACAATGAGCAGTTCTTC | CASKAGGGGHNEQFF
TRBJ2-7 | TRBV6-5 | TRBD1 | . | TGTGCCAGCAGTTCCTGGGACAGGGTCGGGGAGCAGTACTTC | CASSSWDRVGEQYF
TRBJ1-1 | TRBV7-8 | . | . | TGTGCCAGCAGCTTATCAGGAATGAACACTGAAGCTTTCTTT | CASSLSGMNTEAFF
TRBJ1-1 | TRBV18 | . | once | TGTGCCAGCTCACCCATACAGGCGAGGAACACTGAAGCTTTCTTT | CASSPIQARNTEAFF
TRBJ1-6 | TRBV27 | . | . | TGTGCCAGCAGTTTGGAGTGGGGGGCCGTTAATTCACCCCTCCACTTT | CASSLEWGAVNSPLHF
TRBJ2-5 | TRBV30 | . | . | TGTGCCTGGAGTAAAGGGGTAGAGACCCAGTACTTC | CAWSKGVETQYF
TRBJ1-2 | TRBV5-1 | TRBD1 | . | TGCGCCAGCAGCTACGGACAGGGGGCTGGCTACACCTTC | CASSYGQGAGYTF
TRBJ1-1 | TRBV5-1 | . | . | TGCGCCAGCAGCAGCGTTGTTGGGGTAGGTGGTGAAGCTTTCTTT | CASSSVVGVGGEAFF
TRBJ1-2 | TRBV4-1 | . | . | TGCGCCAGCAGCCAAGGAGACGGCTACACCTTC | CASSQGDGYTF
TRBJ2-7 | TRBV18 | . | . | TGTGCCAGCTCCCGGGTGGGTAGGTCATCCGAGCAGTACTTC | CASSRVGRSSEQYF
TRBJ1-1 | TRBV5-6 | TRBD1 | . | TGTGCCAGCAGCTTGGGGACAGGGAGCACTGAAGCTTTCTTT | CASSLGTGSTEAFF
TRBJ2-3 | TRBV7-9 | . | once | TGTGCCAGCAGCTTAGAACTTGCTCCGGGCACAGATACGCAGTATTTT | CASSLELAPGTDTQYF
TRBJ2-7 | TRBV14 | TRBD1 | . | TGTGCCAGCAGCCAAGCAGGACCGGGACAGGGTTTCTACGAGCAGTACTTC | CASSQAGPGQGFYEQYF
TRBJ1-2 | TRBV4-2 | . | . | TGTGCCAGCAGCCAAGGTGACAGGAGGAGTGGCTACACCTTC | CASSQGDRRSGYTF
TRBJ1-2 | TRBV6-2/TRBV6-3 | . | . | TGTGCCAGCAGTGACAGAGGCGGCTACACCTTC | CASSDRGGYTF
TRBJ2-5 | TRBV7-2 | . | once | TGTGCCAGCAGCAACGGACAGTTTCAAGAGACCCAGTACTTC | CASSNGQFQETQYF
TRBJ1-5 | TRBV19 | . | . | TGTGCCAGTAGTATAGATCGGTCAGACTATAGCAATCAGCCCCAGCATTTT | CASSIDRSDYSNQPQHF
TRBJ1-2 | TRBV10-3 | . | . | TGTGCCATCAGTGCGCGGGATGGCTACACCTTC | CAISARDGYTF
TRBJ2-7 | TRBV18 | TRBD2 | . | TGTGCCAGCTCACCACTAAGAAGGACTAGCGGGGTCGAGCAGTACTTC | CASSPLRRTSGVEQYF
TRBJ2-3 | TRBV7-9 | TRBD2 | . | TGTGCCAGCAGCTTTCCCCCCGGCAGCGGGGGATCCACAGATACGCAGTATTTT | CASSFPPGSGGSTDTQYF
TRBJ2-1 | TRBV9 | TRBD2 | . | TGTGCCAGCAGCGTAGCGGGACTAGCCTGGAATGAGCAGTTCTTC | CASSVAGLAWNEQFF
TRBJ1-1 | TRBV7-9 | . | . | TGTGCCAGCAGCTTGGAAGGTGGGGGAGCTGAAGCTTTCTTT | CASSLEGGGAEAFF